This T cell receptor beta chain was documented in a study of cytomegalovirus exposure and HLA in healthy donors. Study details: About 80 million unique TCRs, all from HLA-typed donors, were included in an early release of the data.

A multiplex PCR was run with 60 Vbeta primers and 13 Jbeta primers. Some clones are missing from TCRdb's copy, which holds only in-frame ones; the method was immunoSEQ multiplex PCR. The table lists fewer than 100,000 clones, nearly 80% of them singletons. Germline values: CDR1 SEHNR, CDR2 FQNEAQ (reference sequence). This CDR3 has 16 amino acids. V shed 4 bases and J 4 bases; nucleotides not matched to a gene: 8. Sequenced material: PBMCs. The chain joins TRBV7-9 to TRBJ2-2; 8 positions agree with TRBD1. This sequence was found in a woman in her 40s in good health and CMV-seropositive. The CDR3 spells CASSYRGTVSTGELFF. The CDR3 DNA sequence: TGTGCCAGCAGCTACAGGGGGACTGTGAGCACCGGGGAGCTGTTTTTT.